A selection of T cell receptor beta chains follows, all from one sample in a study of T cells in Graves' hyperthyroidism and ophthalmopathy. One entry per CDR3 protein, called by TCRdb with MiXCR from the multiplex PCR reads. The data contain 550,000 to 600,000 distinct CDR3 sequences, approximately 14% of them seen just once; the ten biggest clones take up more than 6%. The source material was blood. All receptors derive from a woman under 30 with Graves' ophthalmopathy. Both conserved end residues are part of each CDR3. Not all rows give a size; the values are once, few, many and, for expanded clones, a class.

J gene,clone size,V gene,CDR3 protein
TRBJ2-7,-,TRBV19,CASSMTGGKISEQYF
TRBJ1-1,many,TRBV28,CASSSGRTDTEAFF
TRBJ1-2,many,TRBV30,CAWSEGGINGYTF
TRBJ1-2,many,TRBV7-9,CASSLQEGADGYTF
TRBJ1-2,many,TRBV11-2,CASSPTGVQGYTF
TRBJ2-2,many,TRBV2,CASSLGQGGAGELFF
TRBJ1-1,many,TRBV6-1,CASSATGETEAFF
TRBJ1-2,few,TRBV7-3,CASSLSADRGYGYTF
TRBJ1-6,-,TRBV7-9,CASRFGQLNSPLHF
TRBJ2-1,-,TRBV20-1,CSTGGQGANEQFF
TRBJ2-7,few,TRBV10-2,CASSEQGAREQYF
TRBJ2-1,many,TRBV20-1,CSAPTRFDGEQFF
TRBJ2-7,-,TRBV10-3,CAISLVWVSAYEQYF
TRBJ1-5,many,TRBV6-1,CASSRDRGGNQPQHF
TRBJ1-1,many,TRBV28,CASSFIGTANTEAFF
TRBJ2-3,many,TRBV5-8,CASSAVYTDTQYF
TRBJ1-2,-,TRBV9,CASSLGGTGAQYGYTF
TRBJ2-1,many,TRBV7-2,CASSLAQGWTSRNEQFF
TRBJ1-1,many,TRBV20-1,CSARDIQGAMNTEAFF
TRBJ2-1,many,TRBV24-1,CATRTSGTSNNEQFF
TRBJ2-6,many,TRBV6-2/TRBV6-3,CASSHDRAGANVLTF
TRBJ2-1,many,TRBV6-2/TRBV6-3,CASSSGLAGRIEQFF
TRBJ2-5,-,TRBV5-1,CASSLVAGENGETQYF
TRBJ1-5,-,TRBV6-1,CASSGLNGRRDQPQHF
TRBJ1-4,many,TRBV28,CASKLGGINEKLFF